Shown below are 18 T cell receptor beta chains from a single sample sequenced in a study of TIL therapy for anti-PD-1-resistant metastatic lung cancer. Sequencing used immunoSEQ v3. TCRdb's copy holds only in-frame clones and misses some; the assay was immunoSEQ multiplex PCR. The table records about 43,000 clones, about 80% of them present only once. Time point reported: pre-treatment sample, taken before nivolumab and TIL therapy. The specimen comprised blood, sampled at baseline. These TCRs come from a man aged 70-80 years with non-small cell lung cancer.

This clone was recorded a few times. V gene TRBV6-1 combines with J gene TRBJ1-5, with TRBD1 identical over 7 bases. There are 15 residues in the CDR3. The germline gives CDR1 MNHNS, CDR2 SASEGT. V lost 3 bases and J lost 0; bases outside the gene matches: 2. The CDR3 bases are TGTGCCAGCAGTGAGGGGACAGTTAGCAATCAGCCCCAGCATTTT. It yields the protein CASSEGTVSNQPQHF.

The chain employs TRBV14 and TRBJ1-2; D gene uncertain. The ends were cut back, 1 base at V and 2 bases at J, with 11 bases in the middle. The CDR3 extends over 15 amino acids. From germline, CDR1 is SGHDN and CDR2 FVKESK. The CDR3 protein is CASSQAGSVNYGYTF. In nucleotides, the CDR3 is TGTGCCAGCAGCCAAGCTGGGTCAGTCAACTATGGCTACACCTTC.

This clone was picked up one time. The chain carries TRBV5-4 and TRBJ2-3; the D gene could be TRBD1 or TRBD2 (5 bases each). From germline, CDR1 is SGHNT and CDR2 YYREEE (reference sequence). The CDR3 runs 15 residues. The germline V and J ends were trimmed by 3 bases and 4 bases, with 15 bases remaining between them. CDR3: CASSSWDEPSDTQYF. The CDR3 DNA reads TGTGCCAGCAGCTCCTGGGACGAGCCATCAGATACGCAGTATTTT.

This clone was seen a single time. The V and J genes are TRBV11-2 and TRBJ2-1, with TRBD2 matching 14 bases. The CDR3 has 16 amino acids. Trimming removed 3 bases from V and 14 bases from J; junction bases left unmatched: 12. Germline V gene sequence: CDR1 SGHAT, CDR2 FQNNGV. The CDR3 sequence is CASSFSGTSGRASEFF. Written as DNA, the CDR3 is TGTGCCAGCAGCTTCTCCGGGACTAGCGGGAGAGCCTCTGAGTTCTTC.

This sequence joins TRBV6-5 and TRBJ2-7; D may correspond to TRBD1 or TRBD2 (5 bases each). The V gene's germline CDR1 is MNHEY and CDR2 SVGAGI. The CDR3 length is 14 residues. Trimming stripped 7 bases from V and 3 bases from J, with 16 bases between. For the CDR3, the DNA is TGTGCCAGCACCCCCGGGACGGCAGTCTACGAGCAGTACTTC. It specifies CASTPGTAVYEQYF.

The chain uses TRBV15 and TRBJ2-1, with 8 bases identical to TRBD2. This CDR3 is 13 amino acids long. V shed 5 bases and J 9 bases; nucleotides not matched to a gene: 6. Germline V gene lookup returns CDR1 LNHNV and CDR2 YYDKDF (reference sequence). CDR3 in amino acids: CATSSAGEVEQFF. The CDR3 coding sequence is TGTGCCACCAGCTCAGCGGGAGAGGTTGAGCAGTTCTTC.

This chain links TRBV7-2 with TRBJ2-7; 9 nucleotides align to TRBD1. Germline V CDR1 and CDR2: SGHTA, FQGNSA. The CDR3 has 15 amino acids. V lost 5 bases to trimming and J lost 4 bases; unmatched junction nucleotides: 9. CDR3 nucleotide sequence: TGTGCCAGCAGCACCGACGGACAGGGGCTATACGAGCAGTACTTC. It is translated as CASSTDGQGLYEQYF.

The chain joins TRBV2 to TRBJ2-1; D is tentatively TRBD1 or TRBD2 (5 bases each). The V end lost 2 bases, the J end lost 4 bases, and 9 bases lay between the germline ends. CDR3 length: 14 residues. CDR1 and CDR2 (germline): SNHLY, FYNNEI. The CDR3 sequence is CASSERDGYNEQFF. The CDR3 region has the DNA TGTGCCAGCAGTGAAAGGGACGGTTACAATGAGCAGTTCTTC.

The genes are TRBV6-1 and TRBJ1-4; unclear D gene. The ends were cut back, 1 base at V and 3 bases at J, with 6 bases in the middle. Germline assignment: CDR1 MNHNS and CDR2 SASEGT. This CDR3 comprises 14 residues. CDR3 loop: CASSEGISNEKLFF. CDR3 nucleotide sequence: TGTGCCAGCAGTGAAGGGATTTCTAATGAAAAACTGTTTTTT.

The chain is built from TRBV7-2 and TRBJ1-1; unclear D gene. This CDR3 is built from 13 residues. The V gene lost 7 bases and the J gene lost 4 bases, with 13 bases spanning the gap. Germline V gene lookup returns CDR1 SGHTA and CDR2 FQGNSA. The CDR3 spells CASTLRRGTEAFF. The DNA of the CDR3 is TGTGCCAGCACCCTTAGACGGGGCACTGAAGCTTTCTTT.

Here the CDR3 DNA reads TGTGCCAGCAGCGGCCCGGGACAGCCCCTTACCGGGGAGCTGTTTTTT. It translates to CASSGPGQPLTGELFF. The V call is TRBV11-3, the J call TRBJ2-2, with TRBD1 matching over 7 bases. CDR3 length equals 16 residues. The trim removed 5 bases at V and 5 bases at J, leaving 11 bases unmatched. Per the germline V gene, CDR1 is SGHNT and CDR2 is YENEEA.

The V call is TRBV15, the J call TRBJ2-3; D might be TRBD1 or TRBD2, each matching 5 bases. CDR1 and CDR2 from the germline V gene are LNHNV and YYDKDF (reference sequence). Between the trimmed V and J ends, which lost 0 bases and 5 bases, there was a span of 18 bases. The CDR3 runs 17 residues. CDR3 protein: CATSRDGVVGERDTQYF. The CDR3 DNA reads as TGTGCCACCAGCAGAGATGGGGTAGTGGGGGAAAGAGATACGCAGTATTTT.

The rearrangement uses TRBV7-9 and TRBJ2-2; 7 positions agree with TRBD1. This CDR3 is 15 amino acids long. J gave up 5 bases and V 5 bases, and 8 bases lay outside the gene matches. Looked up from germline, CDR1 is SEHNR and CDR2 is FQNEAQ (reference sequence). The CDR3: CASSRNRGKTGELFF. Here the CDR3 DNA reads TGTGCCAGCAGCCGCAACAGGGGTAAAACCGGGGAGCTGTTTTTT.

This clone turned up a few times. The chain combines TRBV7-2 with TRBJ2-6, with 9 bases matching TRBD1. The V gene's germline CDR1 is SGHTA and CDR2 FQGNSA. This CDR3 is built from 18 residues. J gave up 0 bases and V 1 base, and 4 bases lay outside the gene matches. CDR3 protein: CASSLGWDRDSGANVLTF. The CDR3 DNA reads TGTGCCAGCAGCTTAGGATGGGACAGGGACTCTGGGGCCAACGTCCTGACTTTC.

This chain connects TRBV4-1 to TRBJ2-1, with TRBD1 matching over 9 bases. The germline CDR1 and CDR2 sequences are MGHRA and YSYEKL. Trimming removed 5 bases from V and 4 bases from J; junction bases left unmatched: 6. The CDR3 length is 15 residues. CDR3 amino acids: CASSSIGTGYNEQFF. CDR3 DNA: TGCGCCAGCAGCTCTATAGGGACAGGGTACAATGAGCAGTTCTTC.

This rearrangement joins TRBV5-6 to TRBJ2-3, with 9 bases lining up with TRBD2. CDR1 SGHDT and CDR2 YYEEEE come from the germline V gene. With 0 bases clipped from V and 4 bases from J, the junction kept 0 bases outside the gene matches. This CDR3 spans 14 amino acids. The CDR3 sequence is CASSLGLAADTQYF. The CDR3 coding sequence is TGTGCCAGCAGCTTGGGACTAGCGGCAGATACGCAGTATTTT.

This clone was counted once. This rearrangement joins TRBV9 to TRBJ2-3, with TRBD2 as a possible D gene (5 bases). Trimming took 7 bases from V and 2 from J, leaving 11 bases between them. Germline CDR1 and CDR2: SGDLS and YYNGEE. There are 13 residues in the CDR3. In nucleotides, the CDR3 is TGTGCCAGCGGTAGCGCCTCCACAGATACGCAGTATTTT. Translated: CASGSASTDTQYF.

The V gene is TRBV7-6, the J gene TRBJ2-1, with D unclear. Looked up from germline, CDR1 is SGHVS and CDR2 is FNYEAQ. This CDR3 is built from 14 residues. V was clipped by 1 base and J by 8 bases, with 12 bases between them. The CDR3: CASSLEPSSYEQFF. DNA of the CDR3: TGTGCCAGCAGCTTAGAGCCTAGTAGTTATGAGCAGTTCTTC.